A single sample gave rise to the 13 T cell receptor beta chains below, sequenced in a study of identical twins. From the 5' RACE reads, TCRdb called clonotypes with MiXCR, one entry per CDR3 protein. Of approximately 300,000 distinct CDR3 sequences listed, roughly 8.6% were seen once; the top ten hold approximately 6.6%. This sample was shared with a second study, whose subject was yellow fever vaccine responses in identical twins.

Input material: CD8+ T cells sorted from blood. The receptors were gathered from a woman between 18 and 30 years old in good health.

This clonotype was counted many times. The chain combines TRBV5-8 with TRBJ2-1; D possibly corresponds to TRBD1 (6 bases). Germline CDR1 and CDR2: SGHTS and YDEGEE. V gave up 1 base and J gave up 2 bases, with 16 bases separating them. The length of the CDR3 is 17 residues. DNA of the CDR3: TGTGCCAGCAGCTTGTGGATGTGGACAGAAGCCTACAATGAGCAGTTCTTC. Its protein is CASSLWMWTEAYNEQFF.

At least ten counts were recorded for this clonotype. This chain links TRBV29-1 with TRBJ2-7; D is uncertain. The CDR3 contains 12 residues. V dropped 3 bases and J dropped 0 bases, with 6 bases sitting between them. Germline V lookup: CDR1 SQVTM, CDR2 ANQGSEA. The CDR3 sequence is CSVEDLSYEQYF. CDR3 nucleotides: TGCAGCGTTGAGGACCTCTCCTACGAGCAGTACTTC.

This clonotype was counted between two and nine times. The chain employs TRBV12-3 or TRBV12-4 and TRBJ2-2, with D unclear. The CDR3 length is 13 residues. Trimming took off 10 bases at V and 2 bases at J, with 11 bases between the two ends. The CDR3 sequence: CATPIPNTGELFF. CDR3 in DNA: TGTGCCACTCCGATACCTAACACCGGGGAGCTGTTTTTT.

This clonotype appeared many times. The genes are TRBV12-3 or TRBV12-4 and TRBJ2-1; D gene uncertain. CDR3 length: 13 residues. Trimming took 4 bases from V and 6 from J, leaving 10 bases between them. DNA for the CDR3: TGTGCCAGCAGTTCGAGCCCGTTCAATGAGCAGTTCTTC. Protein: CASSSSPFNEQFF.

The chain couples TRBV2 to TRBJ2-5; D uncertain. V lost 2 bases to trimming and J lost 2 bases, with 9 bases between them. CDR1 is SNHLY, CDR2 FYNNEI, per germline. This CDR3 spans 14 amino acids. This CDR3 is CASSEIPGQETQYF. The CDR3 DNA reads as TGTGCCAGCAGTGAAATCCCGGGTCAAGAGACCCAGTACTTC.

This clonotype was seen a handful of times. The junction differs from germline at one of its ends, possibly a read error. J is TRBJ2-7 and V is TRBV9; no firm D call. Germline CDR1 and CDR2: SGDLS and YYNGEE. The CDR3 contains 14 residues. CDR3 sequence reads: CASSVGAASHEQYF. In DNA, the CDR3 is TGTGCCAGCAGCGTAGGTGCTGCCTCCCACGAGCAGTACTTC.

This chain joins TRBV28 and TRBJ2-1; the D is unclear. V was trimmed by 1 base and J by 7 bases, leaving 11 bases between them. Germline assignment: CDR1 MDHEN and CDR2 SYDVKM. The CDR3 covers 14 residues. For the CDR3, the DNA is TGTGCCAGCAGTTTATTCTTGGTGGGGAATGAGCAGTTCTTC. Protein sequence: CASSLFLVGNEQFF. Combining the CDR3 with reference TRBV28 and TRBJ2-1 gives the whole variable domain DVKVTQSSRYLVKRTGEKVFLECVQDMDHENMFWYRQDPGLGLRLIYFSYDVKMKEKGDIPEGYSVSREKKERFSLILESASTNQTSMYLCASSLFLVGNEQFFGPGTRLTVL.

The CDR3 DNA sequence: TGTGCCAGCAGTTCCACTAGCTGGGGCACAGATACGCAGTATTTT. It yields the protein CASSSTSWGTDTQYF. The chain has TRBV12-3 or TRBV12-4 and TRBJ2-3; possibly TRBD2 for D (6 bases). V lost 4 bases to trimming and J lost 1 base, with 12 bases between them. This CDR3 spans 15 amino acids.

In its sample, this clonotype was seen a few times. The DNA for the CDR3 is TGTGCCAGCAGTTGGTCTAGCGGGGACAATGAGCAGTTCTTC. Protein: CASSWSSGDNEQFF. The chain combines TRBV6-5 with TRBJ2-1; 9 nucleotides align to TRBD2. Trimming at V came to 4 bases and at J to 5 bases, leaving 3 bases not matched to a gene. This CDR3 region has 14 residues. Germline assignment: CDR1 MNHEY and CDR2 SVGAGI.

This clonotype was detected ten times or more. The V and J genes are TRBV6-1 and TRBJ2-3; TRBD2 matches 7 bases. Germline values: CDR1 MNHNS, CDR2 SASEGT. The CDR3 is made up of 15 amino acids. The trim removed 3 bases at V and 0 bases at J, leaving 3 bases unmatched. CDR3 residues: CASSELAGSTDTQYF. DNA for the CDR3: TGTGCCAGCAGTGAGTTAGCGGGTAGCACAGATACGCAGTATTTT.

This rearrangement joins TRBV2 to TRBJ1-3; the D is unclear. Germline CDR1 is SNHLY and CDR2 is FYNNEI. The CDR3 has 12 amino acids. V lost 8 bases to trimming and J lost 0 bases, with 5 bases between them. CDR3 protein: CASGYSGNTIYF. The CDR3 DNA reads as TGTGCCAGCGGTTACTCTGGAAACACCATATATTTT.

The chain is built from TRBV12-3 or TRBV12-4 and TRBJ1-1, with 7 bases aligning to TRBD1. The CDR3 covers 16 residues. V trimming: 2 bases; J trimming: 1 base; junction bases outside the gene matches: 7. CDR3: CASSLLAGGTNTEAFF. CDR3 DNA: TGTGCCAGCAGTTTACTGGCAGGGGGAACGAACACTGAAGCTTTCTTT.

This clonotype was seen more than once but under ten times. The chain is built from TRBV7-2 and TRBJ2-3, with 11 bases matching TRBD2. Trimming removed 1 base from V and 7 bases from J; junction bases left unmatched: 7. The CDR3 has 16 amino acids. Germline V CDR1 and CDR2: SGHTA, FQGNSA. The CDR3 reads CASSLETSGGSHTQYF. CDR3 nucleotide sequence: TGTGCCAGCAGCTTAGAAACTAGCGGGGGATCCCATACGCAGTATTTT.